The clone carrying this T cell receptor (beta chain) was seen only a few times. Its matching antigen is unknown. This sample is part of a study of cytomegalovirus exposure and HLA in healthy donors. The CDR3 is 16 residues long. In germline, CDR1 is SGHTA, CDR2 FQGNSA. V shed 4 bases and J 6 bases; nucleotides not matched to a gene: 10. Study results and caveats: Previous analysis showed most TCR beta V segments were productive about 90% or about 30% of the time.

PCR employed 60 Vbeta and 13 Jbeta primers. Using immunoSEQ multiplex PCR, the repertoire was profiled, and TCRdb retains in-frame clones only, with some absent. The sample records more than 150,000 clones, around three quarters being singletons. The sequenced material came from PBMCs. V gene TRBV7-2 combines with J gene TRBJ2-2; TRBD2 aligns across 8 bases. This receptor was identified in a boy aged 5-17 years in good health and CMV-seronegative. CDR3 residues: CASSSRWSGRSGELFF. CDR3 coding DNA: TGTGCCAGCAGCTCCAGGTGGAGCGGGAGATCCGGGGAGCTGTTTTTT.